The 17 T cell receptor beta chains in this list originate from one sample, sequenced in a study of shared clonotypes between healthy human individuals (dated by TCRdb to 2018 to 2021). Receptors were amplified or captured by the immunoSEQ multiplex PCR assay. This immuneACCESS table, as held by TCRdb, lists in-frame sequences with V and J called but not all clones. Of the missing ones, under half trace to an unresolved V gene in checked studies; the others have no known cause. Present in this sample are under 2,500,000 clones, nearly 97% of which were seen just once. Clones ranked in the top ten supply less than 0.15% of the sample. The sequencing input was naive CD4+ T cells sorted from blood. In the paper's terms, the cell subset or site label means: CD45RA+ positively selected. These receptors all come from a man aged 18 to 29 in good health.

This rearrangement joins TRBV28 to TRBJ1-2, with D uncertain. V was clipped by 7 bases and J by 4 bases, with 19 bases between them. Germline V lookup: CDR1 MDHEN, CDR2 SYDVKM. This CDR3 is 15 amino acids long. Written as DNA, the CDR3 is TGTGCCAGCACCCAAAGCGGGCCTGAGGGCTATGGCTACACCTTC. Protein sequence: CASTQSGPEGYGYTF.

This clone has a handful of counts. V usage is TRBV4-3 and J usage is TRBJ1-1; no clear D. Germline-derived CDR1 and CDR2 are LGHNA and YSLEER. There are 12 residues in the CDR3. Trimming pared 4 bases from V and 1 base from J, leaving 4 bases between. CDR3 DNA: TGCGCCAGCAGCCGGGGGAACACTGAAGCTTTCTTT. Protein: CASSRGNTEAFF.

The chain has TRBV7-9 and TRBJ2-5; D possibly matches TRBD1 or TRBD2 (5 bases each). Germline lookup yields CDR1 SEHNR and CDR2 FQNEAQ (reference sequence). The ends were cut back, 5 bases at V and 1 base at J, with 17 bases in the middle. The CDR3 has 16 amino acids. Here the CDR3 reads CASSKFQLGTQETQYF. In DNA, the CDR3 is TGTGCCAGCAGCAAGTTTCAGCTAGGGACCCAAGAGACCCAGTACTTC.

V and J are TRBV5-6 and TRBJ1-5, with D hard to call. The germline CDR1 and CDR2 sequences are SGHDT and YYEEEE. V shed 0 bases and J shed 3 bases, with 13 bases lying between them. The CDR3 consists of 16 residues. CDR3 region: CASSLGASRINQPQHF. The CDR3 DNA is TGTGCCAGCAGCTTGGGGGCCAGTAGAATCAATCAGCCCCAGCATTTT.

The chain carries TRBV21-1 and TRBJ2-7; TRBD1, the table's D call, lacks a check against the DNA. TRBV21-1 is assigned pseudogene status. This CDR3 contains 18 residues. CDR3 loop: CASSKKRLGTGCTYEQYF. The CDR3 nucleotides read TGTGCCAGCAGCAAAAAAAGACTTGGGACAGGGTGCACCTACGAGCAGTACTTC.

This clone was observed a handful of times. Distinct nucleotide sequences in the sample also encode this CDR3. V is TRBV7-3 and J is TRBJ2-3; 8 bases agree with TRBD2. With V trimmed by 5 bases and J by 2 bases, 3 bases remained unmatched. The CDR3 has 14 amino acids. The germline V gene has CDR1 SGHTA and CDR2 FQGTGA. The CDR3 nucleotides read TGTGCCAGCAGCACTAGCGGATCCACAGATACGCAGTATTTT. This codes for CASSTSGSTDTQYF.

The chain combines TRBV30 with TRBJ2-7; 7 nucleotides agree with TRBD1. The germline gives CDR1 GTSNPN, CDR2 SVGIG (reference sequence). J was trimmed by 1 base and V by 0 bases; bases with no gene match: 6. The CDR3 has 15 amino acids. This CDR3 is CAWSVGRGKSYEQYF. The DNA of the CDR3 is TGTGCCTGGAGTGTTGGCAGGGGGAAATCCTACGAGCAGTACTTC.

J is TRBJ1-2 and V is TRBV9, with a weak D call TRBD1 (5 bases). CDR3 length: 14 amino acids. Germline values: CDR1 SGDLS, CDR2 YYNGEE. V gave up 4 bases and J gave up 8 bases, with 18 bases separating them. The CDR3 sequence is CASSPDGGGRGYTF. In DNA form, the CDR3 reads TGTGCCAGCAGCCCCGACGGGGGGGGGAGAGGCTACACCTTC. Supplemented by reference TRBV9 and TRBJ1-2, the full variable domain reads DSGVTQTPKHLITATGQRVTLRCSPRSGDLSVYWYQQSLDQGLQFLIQYYNGEERAKGNILERFSAQQFPDLHSELNLSSLELGDSALYFCASSPDGGGRGYTFGSGTRLTVV.

The rearrangement links TRBV7-9 to TRBJ2-7, with D perhaps TRBD1 (6 bases). In germline, CDR1 is SEHNR, CDR2 FQNEAQ (reference sequence). CDR3 length equals 16 residues. V was cut by 4 bases and J by 0 bases, with 16 bases left in between. The DNA of the CDR3 is TGTGCCAGCAGCTACGGGACACGCAAGAGCTCCTACGAGCAGTACTTC. As protein: CASSYGTRKSSYEQYF. The full variable domain, in which reference TRBV7-9 and TRBJ2-7 provide the parts outside the CDR3, is DTGVSQNPRHKITKRGQNVTFRCDPISEHNRLYWYRQTLGQGPEFLTYFQNEAQLEKSRLLSDRFSAERPKGSFSTLEIQRTEQGDSAMYLCASSYGTRKSSYEQYFGPGTRLTVT.

The chain is built from TRBV28 and TRBJ2-7; TRBD1 agrees at 12 bases. This CDR3 is built from 14 residues. Trimming cost V 5 bases and J 7 bases; bases outside gene matches: 6. Germline values: CDR1 MDHEN, CDR2 SYDVKM. The DNA for the CDR3 is TGTGCCAGCAGTCCGGGGACAGGGGGCAGGGAGCAGTACTTC. It yields the protein CASSPGTGGREQYF.

The chain has TRBV7-9 and TRBJ1-2; weak D call: TRBD1 (5 bases). Germline V gene data show CDR1 as SEHNR and CDR2 as FQNEAQ (reference sequence). Deletions cut 1 base from V and 0 bases from J, with 15 bases between. The CDR3 runs to 17 residues. This CDR3 reads CASSLEYRGRTNYGYTF. CDR3 nucleotide sequence: TGTGCCAGCAGCTTAGAGTATAGGGGCAGAACTAACTATGGCTACACCTTC.

In regard to this clone: The sample contains more than one DNA sequence encoding this CDR3. The chain recombines TRBV30 with TRBJ1-1; D is unresolved. Per germline, CDR1 GTSNPN and CDR2 SVGIG (reference sequence). The CDR3 totals 9 residues. The V end was cut by 5 bases, the J end by 6 bases, with 4 bases between. This CDR3 reads CAWSPEAFF. The CDR3, as DNA: TGTGCCTGGTCTCCTGAAGCTTTCTTT.

This rearrangement joins TRBV14 to TRBJ2-5; D not resolved. The V gene's germline CDR1 is SGHDN and CDR2 FVKESK. Trimming shortened V by 1 base and J by 5 bases, and 5 bases separated the two germline ends. This CDR3 is 12 amino acids long. CDR3 protein: CASSQGLETQYF. CDR3 in DNA: TGTGCCAGCAGCCAAGGGTTGGAGACCCAGTACTTC.

The V gene is TRBV11-2, the J gene TRBJ2-5; 9 nucleotides match TRBD1. The CDR3 consists of 17 residues. The germline CDR1 and CDR2 sequences are SGHAT and FQNNGV. V shed 5 bases, J shed 4 bases, and the junction held 14 bases outside the gene matches. The CDR3 DNA sequence: TGTGCCAGCAGCACCTACAGGGGGCGAGAGGAAAGAGAGACCCAGTACTTC. Its protein is CASSTYRGREERETQYF.

The gene calls are TRBV6-1 and TRBJ2-7; D possibly matches TRBD1 or TRBD2 (5 bases each). The CDR3 sequence is 14 residues long. The germline V and J ends were trimmed by 6 bases and 4 bases, with 16 bases remaining between them. Germline assignment: CDR1 MNHNS and CDR2 SASEGT. CDR3 DNA: TGTGCCAGCAGCAGGGACCCGAACGGTTACGAGCAGTACTTC. Translating it yields CASSRDPNGYEQYF.

Concerning this clone itself: At one end the junction does not follow the germline gene, possibly because of a read error. The CDR3: CALGTGSTEAFF. In DNA, the CDR3 is TGTGCCCTGGGGACAGGGAGCACTGAAGCGTTCTTT. The V call is TRBV30, the J call TRBJ1-1; TRBD1 agrees at 9 bases. CDR1 and CDR2 (germline): GTSNPN, SVGIG (reference sequence). The CDR3 contains 12 residues.

The chain carries TRBV5-8 and TRBJ2-7; perhaps TRBD2 as D (6 bases). This CDR3 is 18 amino acids long. The germline V and J ends were trimmed by 4 bases and 2 bases, with 25 bases remaining between them. Germline CDR1 and CDR2: SGHTS and YDEGEE. CDR3 nucleotide sequence: TGTGCCAGCAGCCCCCTGTCCAAAACTAGCCGATCAACCTACGAGCAGTACTTC. Translated, it gives CASSPLSKTSRSTYEQYF.